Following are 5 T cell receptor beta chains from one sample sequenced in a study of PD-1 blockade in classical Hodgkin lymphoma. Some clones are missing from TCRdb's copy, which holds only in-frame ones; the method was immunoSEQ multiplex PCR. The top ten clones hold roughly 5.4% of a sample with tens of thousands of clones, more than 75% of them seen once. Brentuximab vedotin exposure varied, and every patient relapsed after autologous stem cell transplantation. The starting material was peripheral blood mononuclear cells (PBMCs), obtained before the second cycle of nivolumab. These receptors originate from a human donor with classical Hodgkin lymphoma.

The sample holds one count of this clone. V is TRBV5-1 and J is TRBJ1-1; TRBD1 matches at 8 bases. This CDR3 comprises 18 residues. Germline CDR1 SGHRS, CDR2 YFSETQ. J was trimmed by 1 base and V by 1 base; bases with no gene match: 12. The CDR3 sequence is CASSLRPRADRGNTEAFF. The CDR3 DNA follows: TGCGCCAGCAGCTTGAGGCCTAGAGCAGACAGGGGGAACACTGAAGCTTTCTTT.

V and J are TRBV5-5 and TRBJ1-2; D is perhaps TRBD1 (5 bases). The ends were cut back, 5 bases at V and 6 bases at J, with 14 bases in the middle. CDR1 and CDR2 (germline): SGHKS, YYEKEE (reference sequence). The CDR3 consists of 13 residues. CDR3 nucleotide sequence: TGTGCCAGCAGGGCCGGGACCGTCGATGGCTACACCTTC. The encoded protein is CASRAGTVDGYTF. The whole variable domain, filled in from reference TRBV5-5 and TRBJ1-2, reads DAGVTQSPTHLIKTRGQQVTLRCSPISGHKSVSWYQQVLGQGPQFIFQYYEKEERGRGNFPDRFSARQFPNYSSELNVNALLLGDSALYLCASRAGTVDGYTFGSGTRLTVV.

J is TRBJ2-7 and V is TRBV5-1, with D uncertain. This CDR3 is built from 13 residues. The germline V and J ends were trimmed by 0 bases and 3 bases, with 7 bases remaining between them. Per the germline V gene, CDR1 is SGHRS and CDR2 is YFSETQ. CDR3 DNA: TGCGCCAGCAGCTTGGCTCCCTACTACGAGCAGTACTTC. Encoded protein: CASSLAPYYEQYF.

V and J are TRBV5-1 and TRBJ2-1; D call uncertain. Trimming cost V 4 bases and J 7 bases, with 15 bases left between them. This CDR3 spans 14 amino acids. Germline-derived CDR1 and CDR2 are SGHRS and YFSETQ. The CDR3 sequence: CASSRTSLGNEQFF. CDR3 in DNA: TGCGCCAGCAGCCGGACCTCTTTGGGGAATGAGCAGTTCTTC.

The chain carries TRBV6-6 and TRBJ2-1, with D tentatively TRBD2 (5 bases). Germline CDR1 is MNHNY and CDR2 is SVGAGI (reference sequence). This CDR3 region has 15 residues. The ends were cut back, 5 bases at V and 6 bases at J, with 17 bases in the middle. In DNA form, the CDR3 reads TGTGCCAGCAGTCAACCGGGGATAGCTGTCAATGAGCAGTTCTTC. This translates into CASSQPGIAVNEQFF.